What follows are 17 T cell receptor beta chains derived from one specimen sequenced in a study of a mutant IDH1 vaccine in newly diagnosed glioma. The table came from immunoSEQ multiplex PCR; TCRdb's copy has only in-frame clones and leaves some out. This table holds tens of thousands of clones, about four fifths found once. These receptors' antigens are unknown. Time point defined: week 23, last vaccination. All doses held 300 ug of mutant IDH1 20-mer peptide, with topical imiquimod. Material: PBMCs, obtained from a glioma patient whose treatment included an IDH1 peptide vaccine. All receptors derive from a man aged 40-50 years with glioma.

This chain joins TRBV6-5 and TRBJ1-6, with D hard to call. This CDR3 has 13 amino acids. Trimming cost V 0 bases and J 10 bases, with 7 bases left between them. Germline assignment: CDR1 MNHEY and CDR2 SVGAGI. Here the CDR3 DNA reads TGTGCCAGCAGTTACTCGAGTCGGTCACCCCTCCACTTT. Translating it yields CASSYSSRSPLHF.

The chain recombines TRBV6-5 with TRBJ2-1; 14 bases are shared with TRBD2. Trimming removed 4 bases from V and 10 bases from J; junction bases left unmatched: 9. This CDR3 spans 16 amino acids. Germline V gene sequence: CDR1 MNHEY, CDR2 SVGAGI. The CDR3 nucleotides read TGTGCCAGCAGTTCAATTCCGGGACTAGCGGGGGTGGAGCAGTTCTTC. Encoded protein: CASSSIPGLAGVEQFF.

The chain carries TRBV19 and TRBJ2-2, with unresolved D. This CDR3 is built from 13 residues. Germline CDR1 and CDR2: LNHDA and SQIVND (reference sequence). The V and J ends lost 5 bases and 5 bases respectively, with 9 bases between them. CDR3 in DNA: TGTGCCAGTAGTGGCAGACCGACCGGGGAGCTGTTTTTT. Protein sequence: CASSGRPTGELFF.

V gene TRBV7-9 combines with J gene TRBJ1-1; D may be TRBD1 (6 bases). V was clipped by 2 bases and J by 3 bases, with 16 bases between them. The CDR3 loop spans 16 amino acids. The germline V gene has CDR1 SEHNR and CDR2 FQNEAQ (reference sequence). The CDR3 region has the DNA TGTGCCAGCAGCTTAAAGAAGGGGGTAGGAGACACTGAAGCTTTCTTT. It yields the protein CASSLKKGVGDTEAFF.

The chain uses TRBV7-3 and TRBJ2-1; perhaps TRBD2 as D (7 bases). The CDR3 runs to 14 residues. The V end lost 3 bases, the J end lost 7 bases, and 13 bases lay between the germline ends. CDR1 is SGHTA and CDR2 is FQGTGA in the germline V gene. The CDR3: CASSFGGGGNEQFF. Here the CDR3 DNA reads TGTGCCAGCAGCTTCGGCGGGGGCGGTAATGAGCAGTTCTTC.

The J gene is TRBJ2-2, the V gene TRBV6-1; tentative D call: TRBD2 (5 bases). Germline V gene sequence: CDR1 MNHNS, CDR2 SASEGT. The germline V and J ends were trimmed by 6 bases and 4 bases, with 9 bases remaining between them. This CDR3 has 13 residues. CDR3 residues: CASRPTSTGELFF. CDR3 DNA sequence: TGTGCCAGCAGGCCTACTAGCACCGGGGAGCTGTTTTTT.

The V gene is TRBV5-8, the J gene TRBJ2-7, with TRBD1 matching over 7 bases. J was trimmed by 0 bases and V by 0 bases; bases with no gene match: 3. The length of the CDR3 is 15 residues. Germline V gene sequence: CDR1 SGHTS, CDR2 YDEGEE. CDR3 region: CASSLARDSSYEQYF. CDR3 nucleotides: TGTGCCAGCAGCTTGGCCCGGGACAGCTCCTACGAGCAGTACTTC.

This clone was observed a few times. The chain has TRBV19 and TRBJ1-1; TRBD1 is a possible D gene (6 bases). Trimming took off 6 bases at V and 1 base at J, with 9 bases between the two ends. This CDR3 contains 13 residues. Germline CDR1 and CDR2: LNHDA and SQIVND (reference sequence). CDR3 in DNA: TGTGCCAGTAGACTAGGGGGGAACACTGAAGCTTTCTTT. As protein: CASRLGGNTEAFF.

The chain uses TRBV6-5 and TRBJ1-2; D gene uncertain. The CDR3 spans 14 residues. With 0 bases removed from V and 1 base from J, the gap between germline ends came to 6 bases. CDR1 is MNHEY and CDR2 is SVGAGI in the germline V gene. The CDR3 DNA sequence: TGTGCCAGCAGTTACTCGGGCAGTAACTATGGCTACACCTTC. Protein product: CASSYSGSNYGYTF.

This sequence joins TRBV5-1 and TRBJ2-5; a weak D match, TRBD2 (5 bases). Trimming took off 0 bases at V and 3 bases at J, with 9 bases between the two ends. The CDR3 has 14 amino acids. The germline gives CDR1 SGHRS, CDR2 YFSETQ. The DNA of the CDR3 is TGCGCCAGCAGCTTGGGGACGGGGAAAGAGACCCAGTACTTC. It is translated as CASSLGTGKETQYF.

V gene TRBV10-2 combines with J gene TRBJ2-7, with 7 bases identical to TRBD2. CDR1 and CDR2 (germline): WSHSY, SAAADI. V shed 6 bases, J shed 6 bases, and the junction held 14 bases outside the gene matches. This CDR3 is built from 15 residues. CDR3 loop: CASSAPGGAYSEQYF. The CDR3 DNA reads as TGCGCCAGCAGCGCCCCGGGGGGAGCTTATTCCGAGCAGTACTTC.

The chain couples TRBV7-2 to TRBJ1-5, with 7 bases that match TRBD1. The germline gives CDR1 SGHTA, CDR2 FQGNSA. V dropped 1 base and J dropped 5; count of bases not matched to a gene: 5. There are 15 residues in the CDR3. The CDR3 is CASSLVRGGYQPQHF. As DNA, the CDR3 is TGTGCCAGCAGCTTAGTCAGGGGGGGGTATCAGCCCCAGCATTTT.

The chain links TRBV13 to TRBJ1-1; D is unresolved. Trimming shortened V by 5 bases and J by 3 bases, and 7 bases separated the two germline ends. Germline V gene sequence: CDR1 PRHDT, CDR2 FYEKMQ (reference sequence). The CDR3 totals 12 residues. CDR3 nucleotides: TGTGCCAGCAGCCTGAAGTACACTGAAGCTTTCTTT. Amino acid sequence: CASSLKYTEAFF.

The chain has TRBV30 and TRBJ1-5; weak D call: TRBD1 (5 bases). The CDR3 is made up of 15 amino acids. Trimming pared 1 base from V and 1 base from J, leaving 11 bases between. Germline CDR1 reads GTSNPN; CDR2 reads SVGIG (reference sequence). The CDR3 loop is CAWSEQGVSNQPQHF. The CDR3 DNA reads TGTGCCTGGAGTGAGCAGGGTGTGAGCAATCAGCCCCAGCATTTT.

The J gene is TRBJ1-1, the V gene TRBV21-1. TRBV21-1 is deemed a pseudogene. This CDR3 region has 11 residues. Here the CDR3 DNA reads TGTGCCAGCAGTCCGGACGGTGAAGCTTTCTTT. Amino acids: CASSPDGEAFF.

The rearrangement uses TRBV19 and TRBJ1-2; 7 nucleotides line up with TRBD1. CDR3 length equals 17 residues. V lost 10 bases to trimming and J lost 6 bases; unmatched junction nucleotides: 23. Germline V gene data show CDR1 as LNHDA and CDR2 as SQIVND (reference sequence). CDR3 sequence (DNA): TGTGCCACACGATGGGCGGCGATCCGGGACAGCGAAAATGGCTACACCTTC. It codes for CATRWAAIRDSENGYTF.

The rearrangement links TRBV19 to TRBJ1-1, with TRBD1 identical over 10 bases. Germline CDR1 LNHDA, CDR2 SQIVND (reference sequence). J gave up 4 bases and V 6 bases, and 14 bases lay outside the gene matches. The CDR3 covers 17 residues. The CDR3 coding sequence is TGTGCCAGTAGGGCGGGGTGGGACAGGGGTCGTCGCACTGAAGCTTTCTTT. This sequence encodes CASRAGWDRGRRTEAFF.